The 22 T cell receptor beta chains presented below share a single source sample, sequenced in a study of T cell repertoires in ileal Crohn's disease. Method: immunoSEQ multiplex PCR; TCRdb's copy keeps in-frame clones and lacks some. Of about 15,000 clones listed, 60% were seen once; the top ten hold less than 8.5%. Sequenced input: ileal tissue. The receptors were sampled from an adult with Crohn's disease.

This clone was detected a few times. This chain connects TRBV29-1 to TRBJ2-1; 12 nucleotides agree with TRBD2. After removal of 7 bases from V and 7 bases from J, the junction contained 5 bases not matched to a gene. Per the germline V gene, CDR1 is SQVTM and CDR2 is ANQGSEA. The CDR3 is 13 amino acids. CDR3 sequence: CSGASGRANEQFF. Written as DNA, the CDR3 is TGCAGCGGGGCTAGCGGGAGGGCGAATGAGCAGTTCTTC.

The sample holds one count of this clone. The rearrangement uses TRBV5-6 and TRBJ2-7, with 9 positions matching TRBD1. Trimming cost V 2 bases and J 3 bases; bases outside gene matches: 6. In germline, CDR1 is SGHDT, CDR2 YYEEEE. The CDR3 runs 15 residues. Here the CDR3 DNA reads TGTGCCAGCAGCTTATTCGGGACAGGGAACTACGAGCAGTACTTC. Its translation is CASSLFGTGNYEQYF.

The chain couples TRBV19 to TRBJ1-2; 9 bases map to TRBD1. CDR1 is LNHDA, CDR2 SQIVND, per germline (reference sequence). This CDR3 has 16 amino acids. V was pared by 6 bases and J by 3 bases, with 11 bases of the junction left unmatched. The CDR3 spells CASSYLRTGEDYGYTF. CDR3 in DNA: TGTGCCAGTAGCTACCTGAGGACAGGGGAGGACTATGGCTACACCTTC. The full variable domain, in which reference TRBV19 and TRBJ1-2 provide the parts outside the CDR3, is DGGITQSPKYLFRKEGQNVTLSCEQNLNHDAMYWYRQDPGQGLRLIYYSQIVNDFQKGDIAEGYSVSREKKESFPLTVTSAQKNPTAFYLCASSYLRTGEDYGYTFGSGTRLTVV.

This clone occurred a few times. The V gene is TRBV19, the J gene TRBJ1-1; tentative D call: TRBD1 (6 bases). V lost 0 bases and J 0 bases, leaving 17 bases between the germline ends. This CDR3 has 18 amino acids. The germline gives CDR1 LNHDA, CDR2 SQIVND (reference sequence). In DNA, the CDR3 is TGTGCCAGTAGTATAGACGGACAGAGGTTCGTCGTGAACACTGAAGCTTTCTTT. Its translation: CASSIDGQRFVVNTEAFF.

The gene calls are TRBV4-1 and TRBJ1-2; TRBD1 is a possible D gene (5 bases). Germline V gives CDR1 MGHRA, CDR2 YSYEKL. This CDR3 comprises 13 residues. Trimming shortened V by 0 bases and J by 8 bases, and 10 bases separated the two germline ends. CDR3 protein: CASSQDGAYGYTF. The CDR3 DNA reads TGCGCCAGCAGCCAAGATGGGGCGTACGGCTACACCTTC.

V and J are TRBV6-1 and TRBJ2-7; 13 bases align to TRBD2. Germline values: CDR1 MNHNS, CDR2 SASEGT. V trimming: 5 bases; J trimming: 3 bases; junction bases outside the gene matches: 1. This CDR3 spans 14 amino acids. The CDR3 nucleotides read TGTGCCAGCAGTCGGACTAGCGGGAGCTACGAGCAGTACTTC. Translated: CASSRTSGSYEQYF.

The V call is TRBV6-6, the J call TRBJ1-5; TRBD1 matches at 10 bases. Germline V lookup: CDR1 MNHNY, CDR2 SVGAGI (reference sequence). CDR3 length equals 15 residues. The V segment lost 6 bases and the J segment 4 bases; nucleotides outside the gene matches: 6. This CDR3 is CASRPGTGANQPQHF. The CDR3, as DNA: TGTGCCAGCAGACCCGGGACAGGGGCTAATCAGCCCCAGCATTTT.

Only a few counts were recorded for this clone. The chain combines TRBV6-6 with TRBJ1-5; perhaps TRBD1 as D (5 bases). This CDR3 is 13 amino acids long. Trimming took 6 bases from V and 7 from J, leaving 13 bases between them. CDR1 is MNHNY and CDR2 is SVGAGI in the germline V gene (reference sequence). DNA of the CDR3: TGTGCCAGCAGCCGACAGTTAGGACAGCCCCAGCATTTT. Amino acids: CASSRQLGQPQHF.

The chain employs TRBV30 and TRBJ2-7; TRBD1 might be the D (6 bases). CDR3 length: 14 amino acids. Germline V gene lookup returns CDR1 GTSNPN and CDR2 SVGIG (reference sequence). Trimming left V 5 bases short and J 0 bases short, with 14 bases between. CDR3 bases: TGTGCCTGGCAAAAGGACAGTGCCTCCTACGAGCAGTACTTC. It is translated as CAWQKDSASYEQYF.

This clone has only a few counts. Additional DNA sequences in this sample encode the identical CDR3. The chain carries TRBV2 and TRBJ1-2; D call uncertain. The germline V gene encodes CDR1 SNHLY and CDR2 FYNNEI. The CDR3 is 13 residues long. Deletions cut 2 bases from V and 4 bases from J, with 8 bases between. CDR3: CASSERQVYGYTF. CDR3 in DNA: TGTGCCAGCAGTGAAAGGCAGGTCTATGGCTACACCTTC.

The rearrangement joins TRBV27 to TRBJ2-3; D may be TRBD1 (5 bases). Trimming pared 6 bases from V and 6 bases from J, leaving 16 bases between. CDR1 is MNHEY and CDR2 is SMNVEV in the germline V gene (reference sequence). This CDR3 comprises 14 residues. The CDR3 here is CASSKQVAADTQYF. The CDR3 DNA is TGTGCCAGCAGCAAACAGGTCGCGGCTGATACGCAGTATTTT.

The chain couples TRBV15 to TRBJ2-1; 7 bases align to TRBD2. CDR1 is LNHNV, CDR2 YYDKDF, per germline (reference sequence). This CDR3 is built from 19 residues. After removal of 1 base from V and 2 bases from J, the junction contained 14 bases not matched to a gene. The DNA of the CDR3 is TGTGCCACCAGCAGAGCTCCCTTGGGCGGGAGTATCGCCTACAATGAGCAGTTCTTC. It translates to CATSRAPLGGSIAYNEQFF. The complete variable domain, with remaining parts taken from reference TRBV15 and TRBJ2-1, reads DAMVIQNPRYQVTQFGKPVTLSCSQTLNHNVMYWYQQKSSQAPKLLFHYYDKDFNNEADTPDNFQSRRPNTSFCFLDIRSPGLGDTAMYLCATSRAPLGGSIAYNEQFFGPGTRLTVL.

The genes are TRBV5-6 and TRBJ1-2; 7 bases agree with TRBD1. Germline loops: CDR1 SGHDT, CDR2 YYEEEE. V dropped 4 bases and J dropped 2; count of bases not matched to a gene: 8. CDR3 length: 15 amino acids. CDR3 sequence (DNA): TGTGCCAGCAGCCCATCAGACAGGGACAACTATGGCTACACCTTC. Translated, it gives CASSPSDRDNYGYTF.

The chain couples TRBV9 to TRBJ2-5; D unresolved. V lost 2 bases to trimming and J lost 2 bases, with 10 bases between them. This CDR3 contains 14 residues. Germline lookup yields CDR1 SGDLS and CDR2 YYNGEE. The CDR3 sequence is CASSVAVWQETQYF. DNA of the CDR3: TGTGCCAGCAGCGTCGCGGTTTGGCAAGAGACCCAGTACTTC.

The genes are TRBV28 and TRBJ1-2; perhaps TRBD1 as D (6 bases). The CDR3 totals 15 residues. In germline, CDR1 is MDHEN, CDR2 SYDVKM. Trimming took 2 bases from V and 0 from J, leaving 10 bases between them. The CDR3, as DNA: TGTGCCAGCAGTTTAGTGCGGACAGCTAACTATGGCTACACCTTC. This codes for CASSLVRTANYGYTF.

The chain links TRBV30 to TRBJ1-1; 7 bases fit TRBD1. Trimming took 4 bases from V and 3 from J; bases not matched to a gene: 5. From germline, CDR1 is GTSNPN and CDR2 SVGIG (reference sequence). The CDR3 is 13 residues long. The CDR3 DNA sequence: TGTGCCTGGAACAGGGGTTTGGACACTGAAGCTTTCTTT. Protein: CAWNRGLDTEAFF.

The V and J genes are TRBV5-6 and TRBJ1-5; D is ambiguous. The V end was cut by 4 bases, the J end by 2 bases, with 16 bases between. CDR1 and CDR2 (germline): SGHDT, YYEEEE. CDR3 length: 16 amino acids. As DNA, the CDR3 is TGTGCCAGCAGCCTCTGGGCCTCCTACGGCAATCAGCCCCAGCATTTT. Translating it yields CASSLWASYGNQPQHF.

This chain uses TRBV28 with TRBJ1-1, with a tentative D call TRBD1 (6 bases). The CDR3 is made up of 17 amino acids. Trimming pared 5 bases from V and 5 bases from J, leaving 24 bases between. Germline loops: CDR1 MDHEN, CDR2 SYDVKM. The CDR3 bases are TGTGCCAGCAGTGACTACAGGGTCCGAGGGGGAGAGACTGAAGCTTTCTTT. Its protein is CASSDYRVRGGETEAFF.

The V gene is TRBV28, the J gene TRBJ2-3; D possibly corresponds to TRBD2 (7 bases). Per germline, CDR1 MDHEN and CDR2 SYDVKM. The germline V and J ends were trimmed by 5 bases and 2 bases, with 14 bases remaining between them. The CDR3 runs to 15 residues. DNA of the CDR3: TGTGCCAGCAGTCCCCCGGGGGGCCACACAGATACGCAGTATTTT. It specifies CASSPPGGHTDTQYF.

The chain carries TRBV5-6 and TRBJ2-3, with 7 bases lining up with TRBD1. J gave up 1 base and V 2 bases, and 10 bases lay outside the gene matches. Germline assignment: CDR1 SGHDT and CDR2 YYEEEE. The CDR3 extends over 17 amino acids. CDR3 nucleotide sequence: TGTGCCAGCAGCTTATGGGACAGTCCCGAGGGCACAGATACGCAGTATTTT. Amino acids: CASSLWDSPEGTDTQYF.

The J gene is TRBJ1-1, the V gene TRBV29-1, with 7 bases lining up with TRBD1. Germline V CDR1 and CDR2: SQVTM, ANQGSEA. Trimming took 4 bases from V and 0 from J; bases not matched to a gene: 5. The CDR3 is made up of 14 amino acids. CDR3 loop: CSVGVGGVNTEAFF. CDR3 DNA: TGCAGCGTTGGAGTAGGGGGCGTGAACACTGAAGCTTTCTTT.

The chain combines TRBV6-1 with TRBJ2-1, with TRBD1 matching 12 bases. V lost 6 bases, J lost 5 bases, and 5 bases stayed unmatched. CDR3 length equals 15 residues. From germline, CDR1 is MNHNS and CDR2 SASEGT. Written as DNA, the CDR3 is TGTGCCAGCAGGAGGGGACAGGGGGCCAACAATGAGCAGTTCTTC. The encoded protein is CASRRGQGANNEQFF.